This T cell receptor (beta chain) was captured by sequencing in a study of CD8+ T cells in alopecia areata (dated by TCRdb to 2017 to 2018). About the investigation overall: Treated patients were enrolled in an open-label pilot trial of oral tofacitinib, 5 to 10 mg twice daily, for moderate-to-severe alopecia areata. TCRbeta CDR3 regions were amplified by immunoSEQ multiplex PCR with 35 Vbeta forward and 13 Jbeta reverse primers. Scalp tissue and sorted CD4+ and CD8+ peripheral blood T cells from patchy and totalis/universalis alopecia areata patients and from healthy controls were covered by human TCRbeta sequencing. To study T cell clonal expansion in alopecia areata, the researchers applied high-throughput TCRbeta sequencing to both the C3H/HeJ mouse model and human patients. Clonality in the scalp was compared among normal scalp (n=4), patchy alopecia areata scalp (n=8), and alopecia totalis/universalis scalp (n=8). RNA was obtained with the PAXgene miRNA kit for fixed scalp, the miRNeasy kit for PBMCs, and the RNeasy kit for mouse skin. Tofacitinib was given for 6 to 18 months, followed by 6 months of follow-up off drug to assess delayed response and recurrence. Patients on tofacitinib were biopsied at baseline and after 4 and 24 weeks of treatment, and several of the patients also had a later scalp biopsy. For the treated patients, the SALT score, which quantifies what percentage of scalp surface area is affected, served as the measure of disease severity. General study outcomes and caveats: Many expanded lesional clones persisted in scalp and blood during tofacitinib treatment, which may partly explain relapse after stopping treatment. Compared with normal scalp, lesional scalp had higher clonality and more expanded CD8+ clones, particularly in alopecia totalis/universalis, a pattern that suggests antigenic drive. Shared TCR sequences between patients were less evident than in mice, which may be partly attributable to HLA diversity in the patient population. Resident alphabeta T cells in normal human skin are also sequenced, complicating scalp TCR repertoire analysis, unlike mouse skin dominated by gammadelta T cells. Tofacitinib significantly decreased scalp clonality and the number of expanded CD8+ clones among the top 100 scalp clones. The treated cohort was small, with a single nonresponder, so links between baseline CD8+ expansion and response need larger studies.

The sample's time point label, in plain terms: 24 weeks on oral tofacitinib. The intended sense of this specimen's treatment or condition label: oral pan-JAK inhibitor, 5-10 mg twice daily. Lesional scalp punch biopsies and peripheral blood were collected from alopecia areata patients. PBMCs were isolated by density centrifugation and stained for CD3, CD4 and CD8, after which CD4+ and CD8+ T cells were sorted on a FACSAria. Trimming costs V 1 base and J 5 bases, and their ends lie 5 bases apart. The CDR3 has 12 amino acids, counting the end cysteine and phenylalanine. Only the CDR3 DNA stays, 36 bases, in frame from base 1. Via the germline V gene, CDR1 is MDHEN and CDR2 SYDVKM. This clone has a handful of counts. The specificity of this receptor is unknown. Base qualities are missing; no much larger clone stands one base away. Library method: the immunoSEQ multiplex PCR assay. For TCR sequencing, RNA was extracted from every sample and reverse transcribed into cDNA to serve as template. First-strand cDNA was synthesized with SuperScript III using a 2:1 mix of oligo-dT and random hexamers. A synthetic immune receptor repertoire was used to measure amplification bias, and any remaining bias was corrected computationally. As for how the authors treated the data: Raw reads were preprocessed to remove errors, and CDR3 was defined according to IMGT conventions as the region from the conserved cysteine to phenylalanine. Clonality was computed by normalizing Shannon entropy by log2 of the number of productive unique TCRs and subtracting the result from 1. Scalp TCRbeta sequences were cross-referenced with sorted blood CD4 and CD8 repertoires so that the CD4 or CD8 identity of scalp clones could be inferred. TCRdb stores this immuneACCESS table with in-frame sequences only. Part of the clones is absent; in the studies checked, under half of the shortfall reflects unresolved V genes, and no reason is known for the rest. V, J and clone size are those of that table, while D and trimming were read from the DNA. In all, the sample holds some 190,000 clones, and roughly 60% of those were seen once. Around 0.92% of the sample goes to the ten largest clones.

The sequence links TRBV28 to TRBJ1-2, with no confident D gene call. The specimen was CD4+ T cells sorted from blood, collected at week 24, from a patient treated with tofacitinib. The TCR was taken from a human donor with alopecia areata. In nucleotide form, the sequence is TGTGCCAGCAGTTTATCCCAGTATGGCTACACCTTC. Translated, this gives CASSLSQYGYTF.